This T cell receptor beta chain was captured in a study of post-analysis software for immune sequencing data. Study-level results: The study found TRBV5-6, TRBV5-1 and TRBV20-1 among five or six TRBV segments more frequent in patients than controls.

As to this clonotype: What it recognizes is unknown.

Germline CDR1 SGHAT, CDR2 FQDESV (reference sequence). Trimming left V 6 bases short and J 5 bases short, with 10 bases between. The CDR3 covers 12 residues. Unique molecular identifiers were present in the TCR beta cDNA libraries. TCRdb re-analysed the PCR reads in MiXCR, keeping a single row per CDR3 protein. The sample carries about half a million distinct CDR3 sequences, under 40% recorded once. The TCR sequence derives from a girl under 18 with multiple sclerosis. The sequenced sample was blood. The V call is TRBV11-1, the J call TRBJ2-5, with a possible D match to TRBD2 (5 bases). CDR3 bases: TGTGCCAGCAGACAATGGGAGGAGACCCAGTACTTC. This gives the protein CASRQWEETQYF.